The 18 T cell receptor beta chains below were found in one sample sequenced in a study of blood T cells in healthy people across ages. The authors ran a second PCR of about 6 to 11 cycles using a sample-barcoded 5' primer and a J-beta primer mix. One entry per CDR3 protein, called by TCRdb with MiXCR from the 5' RACE reads. Of about 970,000 distinct CDR3 sequences listed, 45% to 60% are singletons. Source material: blood. The receptors here all came from a woman in her fifties or sixties in good health.

V is TRBV20-1 and J is TRBJ2-7; D gene unclear. CDR3 length: 14 residues. CDR1 and CDR2 (germline): DFQATT, SNEGSKA (reference sequence). The ends were cut back, 0 bases at V and 0 bases at J, with 9 bases in the middle. CDR3 residues: CSARERSSSYEQYF. CDR3 bases: TGCAGTGCTAGAGAGCGGTCTAGCTCCTACGAGCAGTACTTC.

CDR3: CASSLGEDQPQHF. DNA for the CDR3: TGTGCCAGCAGCCTTGGGGAGGATCAGCCCCAGCATTTT. V gene TRBV7-9 combines with J gene TRBJ1-5; D gene unclear. Germline V gives CDR1 SEHNR, CDR2 FQNEAQ (reference sequence). CDR3 length: 13 residues. Trimming left V 5 bases short and J 5 bases short, with 10 bases between.

The chain uses TRBV12-3 or TRBV12-4 and TRBJ2-7, with D possibly matching TRBD1 (5 bases). Trimming removed 6 bases from V and 2 bases from J, with 17 bases in between. CDR3 length: 15 residues. The CDR3 loop reads CASSLGLQATYEQYF. DNA for the CDR3: TGTGCCAGCAGCTTGGGCCTACAGGCTACCTACGAGCAGTACTTC.

J is TRBJ1-1 and V is TRBV27, with a weak D call TRBD1 (6 bases). The CDR3 runs 13 residues. Germline lookup yields CDR1 MNHEY and CDR2 SMNVEV (reference sequence). V was pared by 11 bases and J by 5 bases, with 18 bases between. The CDR3: CARAGPGATEAFF. CDR3 bases: TGTGCCCGGGCGGGACCGGGGGCAACTGAAGCTTTCTTT.

This clonotype was recorded many times. V is TRBV29-1 and J is TRBJ2-7, with TRBD1 as a possible D gene (6 bases). The CDR3 is 11 residues long. Germline CDR1 is SQVTM and CDR2 is ANQGSEA. V lost 4 bases, J lost 3 bases, and 7 bases lay in between. The CDR3 nucleotides read TGCAGCGTTGGGACAGACTACGAGCAGTACTTC. Its protein is CSVGTDYEQYF.

The J gene is TRBJ2-1, the V gene TRBV12-3 or TRBV12-4; D may correspond to TRBD1 or TRBD2 (5 bases each). Trimming took off 3 bases at V and 5 bases at J, with 23 bases between the two ends. The CDR3 runs to 18 residues. CDR3 region: CASSFPGLMGRSNNEQFF. The CDR3 coding sequence is TGTGCCAGCAGTTTTCCCGGTTTAATGGGACGTTCGAACAATGAGCAGTTCTTC.

This chain uses TRBV12-3 or TRBV12-4 with TRBJ2-3; 8 positions agree with TRBD1. V lost 6 bases, J lost 3 bases, and 8 bases stayed unmatched. The CDR3 has 15 amino acids. The CDR3 protein is CASRPWTGITDTQYF. CDR3 DNA: TGTGCCAGCAGGCCTTGGACAGGGATTACAGATACGCAGTATTTT.

The chain recombines TRBV6-2 or TRBV6-3 with TRBJ2-1; D is unresolved. Between the trimmed V and J ends, which lost 3 bases and 2 bases, there was a span of 8 bases. The CDR3 runs to 14 residues. Germline V gene lookup returns CDR1 MNHEY and CDR2 SVGEGT. The CDR3 spells CASSYRATYNEQFF. The DNA of the CDR3 is TGTGCCAGCAGTTATAGGGCGACCTACAATGAGCAGTTCTTC.

V gene TRBV4-1 combines with J gene TRBJ1-2; TRBD1 agrees at 8 bases. The germline V gene has CDR1 MGHRA and CDR2 YSYEKL. The length of the CDR3 is 15 residues. The J segment lost 8 bases and the V segment lost 4 bases, leaving 12 bases of the junction unmatched. The CDR3 is CASSPSQGEVYGYTF. The CDR3 region has the DNA TGCGCCAGCAGCCCCTCACAGGGGGAGGTTTACGGCTACACCTTC.

The chain joins TRBV12-3 or TRBV12-4 to TRBJ2-4; D gene uncertain. Between the trimmed V and J ends, which lost 0 bases and 1 base, there was a span of 7 bases. The CDR3 runs to 15 residues. The CDR3 sequence is CASSLAIGAKNIQYF. CDR3 sequence (DNA): TGTGCCAGCAGTTTAGCAATAGGGGCCAAAAACATTCAGTACTTC.

The V and J genes are TRBV7-6 and TRBJ2-7; D call uncertain. The V gene's germline CDR1 is SGHVS and CDR2 FNYEAQ. This CDR3 spans 14 amino acids. V lost 5 bases, J lost 1 base, and 12 bases lay in between. CDR3 nucleotide sequence: TGTGCCAGCAGCAGTTCGAGACATTCCTACGAGCAGTACTTC. Translating gives CASSSSRHSYEQYF.

The chain recombines TRBV12-3 or TRBV12-4 with TRBJ2-1; 9 nucleotides line up with TRBD2. The CDR3 has 17 residues. The ends lost 3 bases at V and 2 bases at J; junction bases unmatched: 8. Here the CDR3 reads CASSLERTSETYNEQFF. Here the CDR3 DNA reads TGTGCCAGCAGTTTGGAACGGACTAGCGAAACCTACAATGAGCAGTTCTTC.

J is TRBJ1-5 and V is TRBV12-3 or TRBV12-4; D not certain. V shed 3 bases and J shed 0 bases, with 3 bases lying between them. CDR3 length: 13 amino acids. The CDR3 is CASSFASNQPQHF. The CDR3 bases are TGTGCCAGCAGTTTTGCTAGCAATCAGCCCCAGCATTTT.

The genes are TRBV7-9 and TRBJ1-5; D uncertain. V was clipped by 3 bases and J by 0 bases, with 9 bases between them. The CDR3 totals 15 residues. Germline CDR1 and CDR2: SEHNR and FQNEAQ (reference sequence). In DNA, the CDR3 is TGTGCCAGCAGCTTCGGGTTACTTAGCAATCAGCCCCAGCATTTT. Protein sequence: CASSFGLLSNQPQHF.

This chain connects TRBV25-1 to TRBJ2-5; perhaps TRBD1 as D (5 bases). The CDR3 consists of 12 residues. Germline values: CDR1 MGHDK, CDR2 SYGVNS. V dropped 2 bases and J dropped 13 bases, with 14 bases sitting between them. The CDR3 loop reads CASSEQGYELYF. As DNA, the CDR3 is TGTGCCAGCAGTGAACAGGGCTACGAGCTGTACTTC.

The chain has TRBV7-9 and TRBJ1-2; D not certain. The CDR3 runs 13 residues. Germline-derived CDR1 and CDR2 are SEHNR and FQNEAQ (reference sequence). V was cut by 5 bases and J by 8 bases, with 15 bases left in between. CDR3 DNA: TGTGCCAGCAGCCGCGGACCTGCATTGGGCTACACCTTC. This translates into CASSRGPALGYTF. The entire variable domain, with the rest obtained from reference TRBV7-9 and TRBJ1-2, is as follows: DTGVSQNPRHKITKRGQNVTFRCDPISEHNRLYWYRQTLGQGPEFLTYFQNEAQLEKSRLLSDRFSAERPKGSFSTLEIQRTEQGDSAMYLCASSRGPALGYTFGSGTRLTVV.

This clonotype was seen many times. The V and J genes are TRBV7-9 and TRBJ2-7; D is unresolved. V dropped 0 bases and J dropped 0 bases, with 3 bases sitting between them. Germline V gives CDR1 SEHNR, CDR2 FQNEAQ (reference sequence). This CDR3 is 13 amino acids long. In DNA form, the CDR3 reads TGTGCCAGCAGCTTAGCCCTCTCCTACGAGCAGTACTTC. Its translation: CASSLALSYEQYF.

This clonotype was counted a few times. The chain uses TRBV12-5 and TRBJ2-5, with 9 positions matching TRBD1. CDR1 is LGHNT, CDR2 FRNRAP, per germline. V shed 2 bases and J 5 bases; nucleotides not matched to a gene: 6. The CDR3 consists of 15 residues. Written as DNA, the CDR3 is TGTGCTAGTGGTTTGCCACAGGGGGCGGAGGAGACCCAGTACTTC. Its protein product is CASGLPQGAEETQYF. The full variable domain, completed using reference TRBV12-5 and TRBJ2-5, is DARVTQTPRHKVTEMGQEVTMRCQPILGHNTVFWYRQTMMQGLELLAYFRNRAPLDDSGMPKDRFSAEMPDATLATLKIQPSEPRDSAVYFCASGLPQGAEETQYFGPGTRLLVL.